This is a list of T cell receptor beta chains from one sample in a study of identical twins. TCRdb re-derived calls from the 5' RACE reads in MiXCR, one entry per CDR3 protein. The sample yields fewer than 250,000 distinct CDR3 sequences, about 7% seen once. These data also featured in a second study, about yellow fever vaccine responses in identical twins.

Specimen: memory (CD45RO+) T cells sorted from blood. These receptors were taken from a woman aged 18-29 years in good health. The CDR3 runs from the conserved cysteine through the conserved F or W. Fields, in order: J gene, D gene, clone size, V gene, CDR3 DNA, CDR3 protein. The D gene is left open where the match is weak. Expanded clones get a size class; other rows say once, few or many, or leave the size out.

TRBJ2-1 | NA | NA | TRBV11-3 | TGTACCAGCAGCCGCATGGCGGGGATGTACAATGAGCAGTTCTTC | CTSSRMAGMYNEQFF
TRBJ2-5 | TRBD1 | many | TRBV10-3 | TGTGCCATCAGTGAAGCCAGGGGGCAAGAGACCCAGTACTTC | CAISEARGQETQYF
TRBJ2-7 | NA | few | TRBV12-3/TRBV12-4 | TGTGCCAGCAGCCCCTTGGGCAGGGGCTACGAGCAGTACTTC | CASSPLGRGYEQYF
TRBJ2-3 | TRBD2 | NA | TRBV27 | TGTGCCAGCAGTTTTGCGGGGGGGCAACGAACAGATACGCAGTATTTT | CASSFAGGQRTDTQYF
TRBJ1-5 | TRBD1 | NA | TRBV20-1 | TGCAGTGCCCAAGTTGTTACCGGGACAGCCCACAATCAGCCCCAGCATTTT | CSAQVVTGTAHNQPQHF
TRBJ2-3 | TRBD2 | few | TRBV20-1 | TGCAGTGCTAGTCCCGGGACTAGCCCTCGCGAGTATTTT | CSASPGTSPREYF
TRBJ2-3 | TRBD2 | NA | TRBV20-1 | TGCAGTGCTAGACCTATTCCACTAGCGGGAGGGCCCACAGATACGCAGTATTTT | CSARPIPLAGGPTDTQYF
TRBJ2-5 | NA | NA | TRBV27 | TGTGCCAGCAGTATACGTGGTGGGGTCCAAGAGACCCAGTACTTC | CASSIRGGVQETQYF
TRBJ1-1 | TRBD1 | NA | TRBV3-1 | TGTGCCAGCAGCCAGGGACGGGGACAGATGAACACTGAAGCTTTCTTT | CASSQGRGQMNTEAFF
TRBJ1-6 | NA | NA | TRBV6-1 | TGTGCCAGCAGGGACGAACCACCGATTTCACCCCTCCACTTT | CASRDEPPISPLHF
TRBJ1-1 | NA | many | TRBV5-6 | TGTGCCAGCTTCCGTCTCCAGGGTGCCACTGAAGCTTTCTTT | CASFRLQGATEAFF
TRBJ2-7 | TRBD1 | many | TRBV4-2 | TGTGCCAGCAGCCAGGGACAGGTGTCCTACGAGCAGTACTTC | CASSQGQVSYEQYF
TRBJ2-5 | TRBD2 | NA | TRBV5-1 | TGCGCCAGCAGCTTGAGGCTAGCGGGAGGGCCACGTGAGACCCAGTACTTC | CASSLRLAGGPRETQYF
TRBJ2-1 | TRBD2 | NA | TRBV7-8 | TGTGCCAGCACTAGCGGGAGGGCCAACTACAATGAGCAGTTCTTC | CASTSGRANYNEQFF
TRBJ2-1 | NA | few | TRBV6-5 | TGTGCCAGCAGTTACCAGGTCTCCCTCAATGAGCAGTTCTTC | CASSYQVSLNEQFF
TRBJ2-2 | NA | many | TRBV4-1 | TGCGCCAGCAGCCTGGGACGGGACACCGGGGAGCTGTTTTTT | CASSLGRDTGELFF
TRBJ1-4 | NA | NA | TRBV7-9 | TGTGCCAGCAGCCCGGGGGGGCTAAGGGATGAAAAACTGTTTTTT | CASSPGGLRDEKLFF
TRBJ2-4 | TRBD2 | many | TRBV6-5 | TGTGCCAGCAGTTACGGTCCGGGAGGGGTTGGGAACATTCAGTACTTC | CASSYGPGGVGNIQYF
TRBJ1-6 | NA | many | TRBV11-2 | TGTGCCAGCAGCACCGACAGCTATAATTCACCCCTCCACTTT | CASSTDSYNSPLHF
TRBJ2-7 | NA | NA | TRBV4-1 | TGCGCCAGCAGCCAGGGGGTGGTCTTCTCCTACGAGCAGTACTTC | CASSQGVVFSYEQYF
TRBJ2-5 | NA | many | TRBV12-3/TRBV12-4 | TGTGCCAGCAGTTTAGCGCGGGCGGTAGCTGAGAGCTTC | CASSLARAVAESF
TRBJ2-5 | NA | NA | TRBV2 | TGTGCCAGCATTGGATTCTCCCAAGAGACCCAGTACTTC | CASIGFSQETQYF
TRBJ2-1 | NA | NA | TRBV5-1 | TGCGCCAGCAGCCCGACGGGCGAGGCCCTGAATGAGCAGTTCTTC | CASSPTGEALNEQFF
TRBJ2-2 | TRBD1 | many | TRBV10-3 | TGTGCCATCAGTGGGGACAGACTGAACACCGGGGAGCTGTTTTTT | CAISGDRLNTGELFF
TRBJ1-2 | NA | NA | TRBV29-1 | TGCAGCGTTTCGACCCTGACAGAGAGCTATGGCTACACCTTC | CSVSTLTESYGYTF
TRBJ1-3 | NA | NA | TRBV7-9 | TGTGCCAGCAGCTCCGACGGGGGCAGAAACACCATATATTTT | CASSSDGGRNTIYF
TRBJ1-1 | NA | many | TRBV7-8 | TGTGCCAGCAGCTCAGACCTGGCCACTGAAGCTTTCTTT | CASSSDLATEAFF
TRBJ1-6 | NA | few | TRBV5-5 | TGTGCCAGCAGCTTGGAACCTCGGGGGTATAATTCACCCCTCCACTTT | CASSLEPRGYNSPLHF
TRBJ2-5 | TRBD2 | few | TRBV3-1 | TGTGCCAGCAGCCTTCGCACGGCGGGAGCCCAAGAGACCCAGTACTTC | CASSLRTAGAQETQYF
TRBJ2-5 | TRBD2 | few | TRBV4-1 | TGCGCCAGCAGCCGCACTGGCGGGAGGGCACCAAGGGAGACCCAGTACTTC | CASSRTGGRAPRETQYF
TRBJ1-5 | TRBD1 | NA | TRBV7-2 | TGTGCCAGCGACAGGGGGCGATCGAGCAATCAGCCCCAGCATTTT | CASDRGRSSNQPQHF
TRBJ2-7 | NA | NA | TRBV12-3/TRBV12-4 | TGTGCCAGCAGTTTGAGTTTGCACTACGAGCAGTACTTC | CASSLSLHYEQYF